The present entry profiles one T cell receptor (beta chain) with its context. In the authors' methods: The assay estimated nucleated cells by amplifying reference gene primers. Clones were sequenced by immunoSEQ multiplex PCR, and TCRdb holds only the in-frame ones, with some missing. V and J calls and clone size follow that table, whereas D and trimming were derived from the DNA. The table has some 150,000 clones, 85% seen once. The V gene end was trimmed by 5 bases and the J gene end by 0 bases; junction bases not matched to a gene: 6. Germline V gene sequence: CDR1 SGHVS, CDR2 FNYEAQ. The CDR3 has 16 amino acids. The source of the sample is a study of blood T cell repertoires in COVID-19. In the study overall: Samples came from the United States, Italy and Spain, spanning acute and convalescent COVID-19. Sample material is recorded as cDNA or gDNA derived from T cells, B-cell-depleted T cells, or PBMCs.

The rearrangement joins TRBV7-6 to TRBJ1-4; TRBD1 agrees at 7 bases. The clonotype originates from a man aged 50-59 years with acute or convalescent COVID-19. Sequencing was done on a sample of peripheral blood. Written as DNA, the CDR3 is TGTGCCAGCAGCGTTACAGGGGCGGCAACTAATGAAAAACTGTTTTTT. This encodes CASSVTGAATNEKLFF.